This T cell receptor beta chain appears in the sequencing data of a study of metastatic and nonmetastatic thyroid tumors. This clone was picked up many times. Every patient was untreated before thyroid surgery. Original methodology: A classifier of distant metastasis in papillary thyroid cancer was built from CDR3 differences (across clinicopathological groups). TCRdb reassembled clones from the PCR reads with MiXCR. In this record, the V and J calls reflect TCRdb's handling and not the investigators' own analysis. The sample consists of under 45,000 clones, about 17% of them appearing once. Germline CDR1 SGHRS, CDR2 YFSETQ. Trimming at V came to 3 bases and at J to 3 bases, leaving 5 bases not matched to a gene. This CDR3 is built from 14 residues.

This chain connects TRBV5-1 to TRBJ2-7, with 8 bases lining up with TRBD1. The material sequenced was tumor tissue. The receptor comes from a female donor with papillary thyroid cancer or a benign thyroid nodule (not recorded which). Some clones in this sample may be carry-over from other donors' samples. CDR3 in amino acids: CASSSPGTGYEQYF. The CDR3 DNA follows: TGCGCCAGCAGCTCTCCCGGGACAGGCTACGAGCAGTACTTC. Full variable domain (rest looked up from reference TRBV5-1 and TRBJ2-7): KAGVTQTPRYLIKTRGQQVTLSCSPISGHRSVSWYQQTPGQGLQFLFEYFSETQRNKGNFPGRFSGRQFSNSRSEMNVSTLELGDSALYLCASSSPGTGYEQYFGPGTRLTVT.